This T cell receptor (beta chain) was identified during a study of Ad26.COV2.S vaccination and SARS-CoV-2 variants. As regards this clone: Its antigen is undetermined.

Overall study findings and caveats: Spike-specific TCR breadth was greater in vaccine than placebo recipients.

Germline CDR1 reads SGHRS; CDR2 reads YFSETQ. The V end was cut by 5 bases, the J end by 5 bases, with 10 bases between. The CDR3 totals 13 residues. This sample's treatment: around 19 received Ad26.COV2.S at low or high dose, single or two shots; 5 received placebo; per-sample allocation not given. Samples analyzed were those drawn on day 63 after the first vaccine or placebo injection. Cohort 1b enrolled adults aged 18-55 years in Boston. Spike of the Wuhan-strain SARS-CoV-2 was expressed by an Ad26 vector, which formed the vaccine. Method: immunoSEQ multiplex PCR; TCRdb's copy keeps in-frame clones and lacks some. The table has more than 300,000 clones, more than 70% seen once.

Sample: peripheral blood, taken in a trial of Ad26.COV2.S vaccine versus placebo. The chain links TRBV5-1 to TRBJ2-2; D unresolved. The sequence was collected from a person aged 18-60 years who received the Ad26.COV2.S COVID-19 vaccine or a placebo. The CDR3 here is CASSVVLTGELFF. The CDR3 DNA reads as TGCGCCAGCAGTGTTGTGCTAACCGGGGAGCTGTTTTTT.